This TCR beta chain was found in a study of T cell repertoires in cytomegalovirus infection. Study summary: Public TCR beta signature analysis indicated the presence of both CMV infection and matching HLA type. Whole-study findings and limits: Identification of carriers of CMV plus the relevant HLA was performed using cumulative public TCR beta family frequency. HLA-C-restricted CMV-specific TCR beta clonotypes were dominant in the ex vivo response.

This CDR3 comprises 16 residues. Germline V lookup: CDR1 MDHEN, CDR2 SYDVKM. V lost 8 bases and J 7 bases, leaving 27 bases between the germline ends. TCRdb redid the calling of the reads with MiXCR, one entry per CDR3 protein. The sample lists about 60,000 distinct CDR3 sequences; around 33% were seen once. This clonotype was found a few times. Its antigen is as yet unknown. The sample taken for sequencing was PBMCs, sequenced either directly or after in vitro stimulation (not recorded which). The chain joins TRBV28 to TRBJ2-7; a weak D match, TRBD1 (5 bases). This clonotype originated in a human donor in good health (CMV status not recorded). Some clones in this sample may be carry-over from other donors' samples. This CDR3 is CASGALVGALRVEQYF. CDR3 DNA sequence: TGTGCCAGCGGAGCGCTAGTAGGGGCCCTTCGCGTGGAGCAGTACTTC.